The TCR beta chain under discussion was sequenced for a study of T-cell reconstitution after alpha-beta-depleted transplantation in children. Study-level points and caveats: Reportedly, only several hundred clones from non-depleted graft cells drove alpha-beta T-cell counts at about two months. The origin of high day-60 TCRbeta diversity in some patients lay in surviving recipient T cells and thymic progenitors.

To note about this clonotype: As yet, its antigen is unknown. A clone one base away is much larger, so this may be a read error.

The V end was cut by 1 base, the J end by 1 base, with 10 bases between. The CDR3 has 15 residues. Germline CDR1 and CDR2: SGHVS and FQNEAQ. TCRbeta library construction was performed incorporating unique molecular identifiers. MiXCR, applied by TCRdb to the PCR reads, yields one record per CDR3 protein. The table shows roughly 300,000 distinct CDR3 sequences, with under 14% occurring only once. The material was peripheral blood, obtained 180 days after TCRalphabeta/CD19-depleted stem cell transplant. This clonotype originated in a male patient aged 2-15 years who had a stem cell transplant for chronic granulomatous disease, so the T cells may come from the graft donor. The chain carries TRBV7-8 and TRBJ2-5, with a possible D match to TRBD1 (7 bases). The CDR3 sequence is CASSLVQGGQETQYF. The CDR3 DNA reads TGTGCCAGCAGCTTAGTGCAGGGGGGCCAAGAGACCCAGTACTTC.